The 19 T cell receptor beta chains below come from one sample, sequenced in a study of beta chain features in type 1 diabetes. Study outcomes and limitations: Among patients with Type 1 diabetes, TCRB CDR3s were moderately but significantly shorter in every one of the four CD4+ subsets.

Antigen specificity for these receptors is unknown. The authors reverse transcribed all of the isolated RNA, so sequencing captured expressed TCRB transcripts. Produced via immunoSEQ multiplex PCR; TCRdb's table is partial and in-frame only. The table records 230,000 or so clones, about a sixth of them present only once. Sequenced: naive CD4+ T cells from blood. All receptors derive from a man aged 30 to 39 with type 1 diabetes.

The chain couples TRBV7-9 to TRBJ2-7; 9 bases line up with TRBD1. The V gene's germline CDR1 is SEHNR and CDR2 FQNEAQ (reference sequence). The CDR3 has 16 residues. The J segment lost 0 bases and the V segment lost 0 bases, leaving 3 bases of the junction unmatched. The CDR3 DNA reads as TGTGCCAGCAGCTTAGCGGACAGGGGTACCTCCTACGAGCAGTACTTC. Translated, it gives CASSLADRGTSYEQYF.

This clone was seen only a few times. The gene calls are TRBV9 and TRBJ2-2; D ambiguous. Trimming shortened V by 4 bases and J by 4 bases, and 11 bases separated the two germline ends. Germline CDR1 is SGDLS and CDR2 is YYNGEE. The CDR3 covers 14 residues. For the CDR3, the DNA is TGTGCCAGCAGCTGGGCTACCTCCACCGGGGAGCTGTTTTTT. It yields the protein CASSWATSTGELFF.

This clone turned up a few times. For the CDR3, the DNA is TGTGCCAGTGGAGCGGAGGTAGGGCCTTCCGAGCAGTACTTC. Translation: CASGAEVGPSEQYF. This rearrangement joins TRBV28 to TRBJ2-7; tentatively, D is TRBD2 (5 bases). The germline V gene has CDR1 MDHEN and CDR2 SYDVKM. Trimming removed 9 bases at V and 6 bases at J, with 21 bases between. The CDR3 extends over 14 amino acids.

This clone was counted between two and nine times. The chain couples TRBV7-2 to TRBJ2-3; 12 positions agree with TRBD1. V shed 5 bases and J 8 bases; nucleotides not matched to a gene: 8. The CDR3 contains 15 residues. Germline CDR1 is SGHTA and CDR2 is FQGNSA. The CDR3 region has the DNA TGTGCCAGCAGCACCGGGACAGGGGGCGGGGGTACGCAGTATTTT. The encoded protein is CASSTGTGGGGTQYF.

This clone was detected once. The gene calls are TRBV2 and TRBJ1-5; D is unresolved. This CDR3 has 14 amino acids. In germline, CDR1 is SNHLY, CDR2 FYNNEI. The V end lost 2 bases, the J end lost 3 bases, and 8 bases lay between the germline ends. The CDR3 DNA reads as TGTGCCAGCAGTGAACAGAGCGACAATCAGCCCCAGCATTTT. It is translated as CASSEQSDNQPQHF.

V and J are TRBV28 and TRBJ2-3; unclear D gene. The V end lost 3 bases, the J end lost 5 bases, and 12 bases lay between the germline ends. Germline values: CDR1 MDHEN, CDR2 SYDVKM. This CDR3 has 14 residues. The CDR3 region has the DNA TGTGCCAGCAGTTTGGCCCCGAGAAGAGATACGCAGTATTTT. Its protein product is CASSLAPRRDTQYF.

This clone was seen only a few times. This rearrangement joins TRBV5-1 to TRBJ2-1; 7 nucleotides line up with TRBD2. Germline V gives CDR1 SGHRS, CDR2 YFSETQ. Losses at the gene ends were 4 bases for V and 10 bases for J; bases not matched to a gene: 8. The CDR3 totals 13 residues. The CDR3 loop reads CASSLFPSGEQFF. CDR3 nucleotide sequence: TGCGCCAGCAGCCTCTTTCCTAGCGGCGAGCAGTTCTTC. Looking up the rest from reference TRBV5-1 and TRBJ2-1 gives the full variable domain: KAGVTQTPRYLIKTRGQQVTLSCSPISGHRSVSWYQQTPGQGLQFLFEYFSETQRNKGNFPGRFSGRQFSNSRSEMNVSTLELGDSALYLCASSLFPSGEQFFGPGTRLTVL.

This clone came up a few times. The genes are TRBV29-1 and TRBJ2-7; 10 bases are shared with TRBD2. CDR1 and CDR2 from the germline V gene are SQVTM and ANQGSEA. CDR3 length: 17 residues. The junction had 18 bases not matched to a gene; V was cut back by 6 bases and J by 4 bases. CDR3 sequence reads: CSVRGRPASGSMYEQYF. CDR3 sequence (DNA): TGCAGCGTGAGGGGCAGGCCCGCTAGCGGGAGTATGTACGAGCAGTACTTC.

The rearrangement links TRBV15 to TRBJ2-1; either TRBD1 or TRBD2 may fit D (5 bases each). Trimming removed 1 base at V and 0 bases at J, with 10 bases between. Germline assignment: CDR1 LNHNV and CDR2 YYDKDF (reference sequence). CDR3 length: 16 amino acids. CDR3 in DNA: TGTGCCACCAGCAGAGCTTGGGGGATCTCCTACAATGAGCAGTTCTTC. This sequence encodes CATSRAWGISYNEQFF.

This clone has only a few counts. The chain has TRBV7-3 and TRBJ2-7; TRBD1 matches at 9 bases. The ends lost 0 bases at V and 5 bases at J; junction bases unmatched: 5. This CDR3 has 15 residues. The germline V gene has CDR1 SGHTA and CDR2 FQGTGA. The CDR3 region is CASSLTRDRVHEQYF. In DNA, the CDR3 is TGTGCCAGCAGCTTAACCAGGGACAGGGTCCACGAGCAGTACTTC.

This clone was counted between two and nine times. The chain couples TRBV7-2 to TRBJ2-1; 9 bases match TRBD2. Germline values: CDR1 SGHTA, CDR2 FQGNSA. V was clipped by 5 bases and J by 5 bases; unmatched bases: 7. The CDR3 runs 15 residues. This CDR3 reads CASSSGTSRHNEQFF. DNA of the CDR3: TGTGCCAGCAGCAGCGGGACTAGCAGACACAATGAGCAGTTCTTC.

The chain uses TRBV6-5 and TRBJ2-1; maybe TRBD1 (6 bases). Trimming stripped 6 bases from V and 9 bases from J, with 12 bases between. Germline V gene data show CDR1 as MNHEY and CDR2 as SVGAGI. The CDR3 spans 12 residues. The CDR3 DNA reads TGTGCCAGCAGCGAGACAGGATTTGAGCAGTTCTTC. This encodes CASSETGFEQFF.

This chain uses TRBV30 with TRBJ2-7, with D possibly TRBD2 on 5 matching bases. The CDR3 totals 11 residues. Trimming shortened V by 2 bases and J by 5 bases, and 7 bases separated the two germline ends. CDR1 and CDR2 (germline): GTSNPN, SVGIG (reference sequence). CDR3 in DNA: TGTGCCTGGAGTCCGGGGAACGAGCAGTACTTC. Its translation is CAWSPGNEQYF.

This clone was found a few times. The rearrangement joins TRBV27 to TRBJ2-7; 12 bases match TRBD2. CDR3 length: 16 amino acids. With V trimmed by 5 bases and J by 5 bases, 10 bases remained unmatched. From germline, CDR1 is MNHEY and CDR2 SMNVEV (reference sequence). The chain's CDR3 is CASSQYLAGGRDEQYF. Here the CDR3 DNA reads TGTGCCAGCAGTCAATATCTAGCGGGAGGGCGGGACGAGCAGTACTTC.

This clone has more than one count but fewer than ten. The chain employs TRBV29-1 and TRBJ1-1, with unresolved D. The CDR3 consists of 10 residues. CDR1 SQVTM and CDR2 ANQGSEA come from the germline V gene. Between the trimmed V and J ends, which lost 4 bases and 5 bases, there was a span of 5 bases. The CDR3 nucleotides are TGCAGCGTTGTAAGGACTGAAGCTTTCTTT. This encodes CSVVRTEAFF.

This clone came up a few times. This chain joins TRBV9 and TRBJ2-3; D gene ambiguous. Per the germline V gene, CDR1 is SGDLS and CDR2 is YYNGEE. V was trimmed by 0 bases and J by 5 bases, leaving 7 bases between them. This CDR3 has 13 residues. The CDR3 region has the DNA TGTGCCAGCAGCGTAGGTTTCTTAGATACGCAGTATTTT. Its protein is CASSVGFLDTQYF.

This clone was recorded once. The CDR3 here is CASSPGANEKLFF. The CDR3 DNA sequence: TGTGCCAGCAGTCCGGGGGCTAATGAAAAACTGTTTTTT. The chain is built from TRBV28 and TRBJ1-4, with a possible D match to TRBD1 (5 bases). The germline V and J ends were trimmed by 5 bases and 3 bases, with 7 bases remaining between them. Germline CDR1 MDHEN, CDR2 SYDVKM. The CDR3 runs to 13 residues.

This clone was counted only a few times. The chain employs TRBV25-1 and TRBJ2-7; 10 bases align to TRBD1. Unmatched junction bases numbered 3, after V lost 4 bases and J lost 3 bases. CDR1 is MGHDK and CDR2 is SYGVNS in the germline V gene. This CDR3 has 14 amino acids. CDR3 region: CASSGRTGGYEQYF. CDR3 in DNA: TGTGCCAGCAGTGGGAGGACAGGGGGCTACGAGCAGTACTTC.

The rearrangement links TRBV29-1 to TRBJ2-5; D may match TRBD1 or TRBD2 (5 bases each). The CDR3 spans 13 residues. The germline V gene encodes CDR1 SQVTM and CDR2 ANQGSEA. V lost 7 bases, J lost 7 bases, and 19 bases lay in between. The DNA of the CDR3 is TGCAGCGGTGCCGGGCTAGGGGACGGGACCCAGTACTTC. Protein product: CSGAGLGDGTQYF.